What follows are 9 T cell receptor beta chains derived from one specimen sequenced in a study of metastatic and nonmetastatic thyroid tumors. TCRdb re-called clones from the PCR reads using MiXCR. The sample lists under 30,000 clones, 3.5% to 5% occurring once. Patients had received no treatment of any kind before thyroid surgery. Sequenced material: blood. Receptors were obtained from a female donor with papillary thyroid cancer or a benign thyroid nodule (not recorded which). Some clones in this sample may be carry-over from other donors' samples.

With respect to this clone: Here the CDR3 omits its conserved ending phenylalanine or tryptophan, so a read error is the likely source. The chain combines TRBV12-3 or TRBV12-4 with TRBJ1-5, with no clear D. The CDR3 contains 17 residues. The CDR3 DNA follows: TGTGCCCGCAGTTCAAGAGGTGTAGGGATGGGGAATCAGCCCCAGCATCTT. It codes for CARSSRGVGMGNQPQHL.

This clone is medium-sized within its sample. The V gene is TRBV6-1, the J gene TRBJ1-1; 10 bases agree with TRBD1. V lost 6 bases and J lost 3; bases outside the gene matches: 10. This CDR3 contains 16 residues. In germline, CDR1 is MNHNS, CDR2 SASEGT. The CDR3 DNA reads as TGTGCCAGCAGGGTAGGGACAGGGGTATCGTACACTGAAGCTTTCTTT. The encoded protein is CASRVGTGVSYTEAFF.

In its sample, this clone was seen a few times. The chain combines TRBV10-2 with TRBJ2-1; D gene unclear. CDR3 size: 14 residues. Per germline, CDR1 WSHSY and CDR2 SAAADI. V was clipped by 2 bases and J by 4 bases, with 9 bases between them. Here the CDR3 reads CASSESTIYNEQFF. The DNA for the CDR3 is TGCGCCAGCAGTGAGAGCACTATTTACAATGAGCAGTTCTTC.

The chain combines TRBV7-6 with TRBJ2-2; TRBD2 agrees at 9 bases. The length of the CDR3 is 16 residues. J was trimmed by 4 bases and V by 1 base; bases with no gene match: 4. The germline V gene encodes CDR1 SGHVS and CDR2 FNYEAQ. CDR3 loop: CASSLEGGLATGELFF. CDR3 nucleotides: TGTGCCAGCAGCTTAGAAGGGGGACTAGCCACCGGGGAGCTGTTTTTT. The entire variable domain, with the rest obtained from reference TRBV7-6 and TRBJ2-2, is as follows: GAGVSQSPRYKVTKRGQDVALRCDPISGHVSLYWYRQALGQGPEFLTYFNYEAQQDKSGLPNDRFSAERPEGSISTLTIQRTEQRDSAMYRCASSLEGGLATGELFFGEGSRLTVL.

The table lists this clone with a few counts. Since a much larger clone is just one base distant, this may be a read error. This chain uses TRBV5-4 with TRBJ2-3, with TRBD2 as a possible D gene (6 bases). Germline assignment: CDR1 SGHNT and CDR2 YYREEE (reference sequence). The V and J ends lost 2 bases and 0 bases respectively, with 10 bases between them. CDR3 size: 15 residues. The CDR3 spells CASSLGRSSTDTQYF. The CDR3 DNA reads as TGTGCCAGCAGCTTAGGGAGGAGTAGCACAGATACGCAGTATTTT.

This clone has ten or more counts. The chain combines TRBV7-2 with TRBJ2-7, with TRBD2 as a possible D gene (7 bases). The CDR3 is made up of 14 amino acids. V was shortened by 5 bases and J by 3 bases, with 14 bases between the two germline ends. Germline V gives CDR1 SGHTA, CDR2 FQGNSA. CDR3 in amino acids: CASSPGGQSYEQYF. The DNA of the CDR3 is TGTGCCAGCAGCCCCGGGGGGCAGAGCTACGAGCAGTACTTC.

At least ten counts were recorded for this clone. The chain is built from TRBV11-3 and TRBJ2-1; 7 bases are a match to TRBD2. Germline CDR1 is SGHNT and CDR2 is YENEEA. The CDR3 covers 15 residues. J gave up 6 bases and V 6 bases, and 11 bases lay outside the gene matches. The CDR3, as DNA: TGTGCCAGCAGTACCTCCGGGACTAAAAGCAATGAGCAGTTCTTC. Translation: CASSTSGTKSNEQFF.

This clone turned up a few times. V and J are TRBV24-1 and TRBJ2-2; tentatively, D is TRBD2 (5 bases). Germline V gives CDR1 KGHDR, CDR2 SFDVKD. CDR3 length: 18 residues. With 4 bases removed from V and 1 base from J, the gap between germline ends came to 18 bases. CDR3 region: CATSEGAVEPQNTGELFF. The CDR3 coding sequence is TGTGCCACCAGTGAAGGAGCGGTAGAGCCTCAGAACACCGGGGAGCTGTTTTTT.

This clone came up many times. The rearrangement uses TRBV20-1 and TRBJ2-1; possible D gene TRBD2, 6 bases. The CDR3 has 15 amino acids. Trimming took off 0 bases at V and 4 bases at J, with 13 bases between the two ends. Germline-derived CDR1 and CDR2 are DFQATT and SNEGSKA (reference sequence). The CDR3 loop is CSARDWGEWYNEQFF. The CDR3 DNA sequence: TGCAGTGCTAGAGATTGGGGGGAGTGGTACAATGAGCAGTTCTTC.